A selection of T cell receptor beta chains follows, all from one sample in a study of metastatic and nonmetastatic thyroid tumors. TCRdb re-analyzed the PCR reads using MiXCR. The table records 12,000 to 15,000 clones, around 29% of them present only once. Sequenced material: blood. The receptor source for this set is a female donor with papillary thyroid cancer or a benign thyroid nodule (not recorded which). Some clones in this sample may be carry-over from other donors' samples. CDR3s include the opening cysteine and the closing phenylalanine or tryptophan. The D gene is left open where the match is weak. Not every row has a clone size; where given, it reads once, few, many or a size class.

cdr3_length d_call clone_size j_call v_call cdr3_aa cdr3_nt
15 - - TRBJ1-2 TRBV6-1 CARSDPWTANYGYTF TGTGCCAGGAGTGATCCCTGGACAGCCAACTATGGCTACACCTTC
15 TRBD1 - TRBJ1-2 TRBV5-1 CASSSGGDRGAGYTF TGCGCCAGCAGCTCTGGCGGGGACAGGGGTGCTGGCTACACCTTC
16 TRBD2 - TRBJ2-7 TRBV7-6 CASSFGTGGVLYEQYF TGTGCCAGCAGCTTCGGCACGGGAGGGGTTCTCTACGAGCAGTACTTC
14 TRBD1 many TRBJ1-1 TRBV7-9 CASSSSQGGPEAFF TGTGCCAGCAGCTCGTCCCAGGGGGGGCCTGAAGCTTTCTTT
11 - - TRBJ1-2 TRBV28 CASSKGYGYTF TGTGCCAGCAGTAAGGGCTATGGCTACACCTTC
14 TRBD1 medium-sized TRBJ1-1 TRBV6-1 CASSLDRVNTEAFF TGTGCCAGCAGTTTGGACAGGGTGAACACTGAAGCTTTCTTT
14 - medium-sized TRBJ2-5 TRBV12-3/TRBV12-4 CASSLSRVQETQYF TGTGCCAGCAGTTTATCGCGGGTCCAAGAGACCCAGTACTTC
14 - medium-sized TRBJ1-6 TRBV7-2 CASSSQGIRSPLHF TGTGCCAGCAGCTCTCAGGGGATTCGTTCACCCCTCCACTTT
16 TRBD1 many TRBJ2-3 TRBV11-2 CASSLVAGGRTDTQYF TGTGCCAGCAGCTTAGTAGCAGGGGGACGCACAGATACGCAGTATTTT
11 - many TRBJ2-5 TRBV28 CASRSRRTQYF TGTGCCAGCAGAAGTCGTAGAACCCAGTACTTC
13 - medium-sized TRBJ1-6 TRBV20-1 CSARERNNSPLHF TGCAGTGCTAGGGAAAGGAATAATTCACCCCTCCACTTT
15 - - TRBJ1-1 TRBV18 CASSPSAQGNTEAFF TGTGCCAGCTCACCAAGTGCCCAGGGGAACACTGAAGCTTTCTTT
15 TRBD2 once TRBJ2-5 TRBV20-1 CSAIPASGIEETQYF TGCAGTGCTATACCCGCTAGCGGGATCGAAGAGACCCAGTACTTC
17 TRBD1 medium-sized TRBJ2-7 TRBV6-6 CASSYEKNPGQGYEQYF TGTGCCAGCAGTTACGAGAAAAATCCGGGACAGGGCTACGAGCAGTACTTC
13 - - TRBJ2-7 TRBV16 CASSQFGIHEQYF TGTGCCAGCAGCCAATTCGGGATCCACGAGCAGTACTTC
17 - many TRBJ2-3 TRBV7-3 CASSLTLSRRAQDTQYF TGTGCCAGCAGCTTAACCCTCTCTCGGCGGGCCCAAGATACGCAGTATTTT
16 TRBD2 once TRBJ2-3 TRBV9 CASSVAASGRADTQYF TGTGCCAGCAGCGTAGCCGCTAGCGGGAGGGCAGATACGCAGTATTTT
9 - - TRBJ1-1 TRBV20-1 CSARVGSFF TGCAGTGCTAGGGTCGGGTCTTTCTTT
13 - few TRBJ1-5 TRBV19 CASSMWSNQPQHF TGTGCCAGTAGTATGTGGAGCAATCAGCCCCAGCATTTT
12 - - TRBJ1-2 TRBV30 CAWSIGDPAYTF TGTGCCTGGAGTATAGGGGACCCCGCCTACACCTTC
14 - - TRBJ1-1 TRBV14 CASSQVGGNTEAFF TGTGCCAGCAGCCAAGTAGGGGGAAACACTGAAGCTTTCTTT
18 - - TRBJ2-3 TRBV20-1 CSANDGGMSHMSTDTQYF TGCAGTGCTAATGACGGGGGTATGTCGCATATGAGCACAGATACGCAGTATTTT
13 TRBD1 few TRBJ2-7 TRBV12-3/TRBV12-4 CASSWGQTGEQYF TGTGCCAGCAGTTGGGGACAGACAGGGGAGCAGTACTTC
14 - - TRBJ2-7 TRBV6-1 CASSRTGTGTEQYF TGTGCCAGCAGTCGAACAGGGACCGGGACCGAGCAGTACTTC
14 - - TRBJ1-1 TRBV6-1 CASRVGRDTLKAFF TGTGCCAGCAGAGTTGGACGGGACACCTTGAAAGCTTTCTTT
15 - - TRBJ2-2 TRBV6-1 CASSVRDVFTGELFF TGTGCCAGCAGCGTACGTGACGTGTTCACCGGGGAGCTGTTTTTT
14 - - TRBJ2-1 TRBV2 CASSRESGYNEQVF TGTGCCAGCAGCCGGGAGTCGGGATACAATGAGCAGGTATTC
14 - medium-sized TRBJ2-1 TRBV7-2 CASSLGQHRVGQFF TGTGCCAGCAGCTTAGGACAGCACAGGGTGGGGCAGTTCTTC
15 TRBD2 - TRBJ2-5 TRBV12-3/TRBV12-4 CASSFHGAGGETQYF TGTGCCAGCAGTTTTCATGGGGCGGGAGGAGAGACCCAGTACTTC
15 - medium-sized TRBJ2-3 TRBV20-1 CSASIPRTVPDTQYF TGCAGTGCTTCAATTCCCCGGACAGTACCAGATACGCAGTATTTT
15 - few TRBJ1-5 TRBV6-1 CASILGQGSNQPQHF -
15 TRBD2 medium-sized TRBJ2-1 TRBV7-9 CASSFLSGVKDEQFF TGTGCCAGCAGCTTCCTAAGCGGGGTTAAGGATGAGCAGTTCTTC
14 TRBD1 few TRBJ2-7 TRBV6-1 CASSGDRGPYYQYF TGTGCCAGCAGCGGGGACAGGGGACCCTACTATCAGTACTTC
17 - medium-sized TRBJ2-7 TRBV14 CASSQDYWGAYRDEQYF TGTGCCAGCAGCCAAGATTATTGGGGGGCCTACAGGGACGAGCAGTACTTC
13 TRBD1 few TRBJ2-3 TRBV12-3/TRBV12-4 CASSDRAGDTQYF TGTGCCAGCAGCGACAGGGCGGGAGATACGCAGTATTTT
15 - once TRBJ2-1 TRBV11-1 CASSLMGGVVNEQFF TGTGCCAGCAGCTTAATGGGAGGAGTTGTCAATGAGCAGTTCTTC
12 TRBD1 few TRBJ2-7 TRBV6-1 CASIGTGFEQYF TGTGCCAGCATAGGGACAGGGTTCGAGCAGTACTTC
14 - medium-sized TRBJ2-3 TRBV10-3 CAISGTSQGDTQYF TGTGCCATCAGTGGGACCAGCCAGGGAGATACGCAGTATTTT
13 - many TRBJ2-4 TRBV28 CASSRTVPNIQYF TGTGCCAGCAGTAGGACAGTTCCAAACATTCAGTACTTC
14 TRBD2 few TRBJ2-7 TRBV28 CASGSLAGTDEQYF TGTGCCAGCGGGTCTCTAGCGGGGACAGACGAGCAGTACTTC
15 TRBD1 - TRBJ2-1 TRBV11-2 CASRPGDRGYNEQFF TGTGCCAGCAGGCCGGGGGACAGGGGCTACAATGAGCAGTTCTTC